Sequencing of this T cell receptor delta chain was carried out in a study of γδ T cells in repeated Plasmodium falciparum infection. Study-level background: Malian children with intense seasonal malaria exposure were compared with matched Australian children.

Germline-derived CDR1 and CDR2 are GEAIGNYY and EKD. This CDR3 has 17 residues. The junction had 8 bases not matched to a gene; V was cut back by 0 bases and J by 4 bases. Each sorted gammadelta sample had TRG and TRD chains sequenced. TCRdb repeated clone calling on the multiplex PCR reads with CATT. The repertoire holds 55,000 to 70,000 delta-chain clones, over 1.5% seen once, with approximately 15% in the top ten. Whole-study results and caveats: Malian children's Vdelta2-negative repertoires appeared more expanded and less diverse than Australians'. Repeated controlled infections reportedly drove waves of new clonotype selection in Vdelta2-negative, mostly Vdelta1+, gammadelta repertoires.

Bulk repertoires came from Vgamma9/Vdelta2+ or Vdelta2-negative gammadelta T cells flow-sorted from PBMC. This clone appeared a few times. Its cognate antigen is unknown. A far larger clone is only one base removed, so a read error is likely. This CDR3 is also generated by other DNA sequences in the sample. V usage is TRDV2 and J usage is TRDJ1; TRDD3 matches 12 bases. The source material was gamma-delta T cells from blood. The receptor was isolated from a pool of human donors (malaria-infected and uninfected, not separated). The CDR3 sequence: CACDTGSVWGIRDKLIF. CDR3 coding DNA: TGTGCCTGTGACACCGGGTCAGTCTGGGGGATACGCGATAAACTCATCTTT.